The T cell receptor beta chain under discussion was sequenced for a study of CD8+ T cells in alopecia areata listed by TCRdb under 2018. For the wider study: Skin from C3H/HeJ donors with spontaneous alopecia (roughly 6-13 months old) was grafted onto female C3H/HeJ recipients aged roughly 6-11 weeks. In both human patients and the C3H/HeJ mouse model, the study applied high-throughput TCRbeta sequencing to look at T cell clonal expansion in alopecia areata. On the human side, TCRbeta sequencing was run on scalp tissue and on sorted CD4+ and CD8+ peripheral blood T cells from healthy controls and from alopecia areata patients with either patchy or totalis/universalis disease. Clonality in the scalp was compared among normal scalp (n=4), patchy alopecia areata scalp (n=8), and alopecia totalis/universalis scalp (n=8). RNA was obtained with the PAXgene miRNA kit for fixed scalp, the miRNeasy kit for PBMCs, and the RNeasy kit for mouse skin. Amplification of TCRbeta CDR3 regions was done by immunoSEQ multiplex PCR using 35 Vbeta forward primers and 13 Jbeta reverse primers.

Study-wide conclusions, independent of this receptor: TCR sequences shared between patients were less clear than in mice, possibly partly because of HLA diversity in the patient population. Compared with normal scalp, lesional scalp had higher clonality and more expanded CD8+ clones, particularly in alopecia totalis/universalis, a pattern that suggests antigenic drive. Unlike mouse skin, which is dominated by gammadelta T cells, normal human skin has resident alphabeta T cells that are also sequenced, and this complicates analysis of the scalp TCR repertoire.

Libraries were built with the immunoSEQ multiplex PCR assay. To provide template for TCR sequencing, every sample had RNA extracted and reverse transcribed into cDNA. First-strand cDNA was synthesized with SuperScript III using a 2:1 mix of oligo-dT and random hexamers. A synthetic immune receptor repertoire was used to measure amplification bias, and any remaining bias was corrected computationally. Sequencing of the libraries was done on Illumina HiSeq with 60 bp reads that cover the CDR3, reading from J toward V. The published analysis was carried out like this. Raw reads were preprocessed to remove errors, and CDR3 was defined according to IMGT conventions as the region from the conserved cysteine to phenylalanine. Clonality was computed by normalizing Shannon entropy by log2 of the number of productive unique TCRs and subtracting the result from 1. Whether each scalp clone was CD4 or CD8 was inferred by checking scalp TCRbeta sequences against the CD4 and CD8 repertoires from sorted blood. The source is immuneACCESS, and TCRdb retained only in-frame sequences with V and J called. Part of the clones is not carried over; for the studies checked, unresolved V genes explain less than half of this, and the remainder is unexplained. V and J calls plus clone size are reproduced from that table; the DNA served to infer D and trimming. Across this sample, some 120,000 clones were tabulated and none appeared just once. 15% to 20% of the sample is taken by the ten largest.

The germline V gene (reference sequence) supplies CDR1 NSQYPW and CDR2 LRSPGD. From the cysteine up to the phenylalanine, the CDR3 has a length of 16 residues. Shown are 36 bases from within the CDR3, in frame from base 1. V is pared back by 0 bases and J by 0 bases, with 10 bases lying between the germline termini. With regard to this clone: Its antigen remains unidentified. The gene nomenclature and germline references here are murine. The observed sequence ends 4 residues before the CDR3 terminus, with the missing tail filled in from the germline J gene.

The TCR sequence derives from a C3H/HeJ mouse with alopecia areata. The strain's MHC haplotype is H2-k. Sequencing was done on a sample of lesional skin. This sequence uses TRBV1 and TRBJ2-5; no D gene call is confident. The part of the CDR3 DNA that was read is TGCACCTGCAGTGCAGATTATCAGGTTAACCAAGAC. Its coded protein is CTCSADYQVNQD. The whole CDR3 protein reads CTCSADYQVNQDTQYF.